The table lists the clone carrying this TCR beta chain with many counts. As yet, its antigen is unknown. Each CDR3 protein gets one entry after TCRdb re-called the 5' RACE reads with MiXCR. The sample has tens of thousands of distinct CDR3 sequences; about 5.6% are singletons. The CDR3 is made up of 15 amino acids. V was clipped by 7 bases and J by 1 base; unmatched bases: 8. CDR1 and CDR2 from the germline V gene are DFQATT and SNEGSKA (reference sequence). This specimen belongs to a study of early T cells in non-severe SARS-CoV-2 infection. The overall study: Chains were not paired, and sequencing was done on bulk RNA from unsorted whole blood.

Whole-study results and caveats: A preference for anti-spike CD8 responses marked VDJdb matching, which missed private and CD4 specificities.

This TCR came from an adult who was a healthcare worker with PCR-confirmed SARS-CoV-2 infection or an uninfected control (not recorded which). Sequencing was carried out using whole blood. The chain couples TRBV20-1 to TRBJ1-5; the match to TRBD1 covers 9 bases. In DNA form, the CDR3 reads TGCAGTGTCTCACAGGGGGCAATAAGCAATCAGCCCCAGCATTTT. Translated: CSVSQGAISNQPQHF.